This is a list of T cell receptor beta chains from one sample in a study of monozygotic twins with cystic fibrosis. TCRdb's copy holds only in-frame clones and misses some; the assay was immunoSEQ multiplex PCR. Among 29,000 or so clones listed, around four fifths were seen once. The sample comprised blood. The receptors stem from a girl aged 2 to 10 with cystic fibrosis. The CDR3 runs from the conserved cysteine through the conserved F or W. D genes are given only for firm matches. Not all rows give a size; the values are once, few, many and, for expanded clones, a class.

>TRBJ2-7|TRBD1|TRBV9|-
TGTGCCAGCAGCGTAGCGGGACAGGGGGCCTACGAGCAGTACTTC
CASSVAGQGAYEQYF
>TRBJ1-3|-|TRBV15|-
TGTGCCACCAGCAGAGAGAAGTTTTCCTCTGGAAACACCATATATTTT
CATSREKFSSGNTIYF
>TRBJ2-2|-|TRBV4-1|once
TGCGCCAGCAGCCTAGTTTTCACCGGGGAGCTGTTTTTT
CASSLVFTGELFF
>TRBJ1-2|-|TRBV6-4|once
TGTGCCAGCAGTGACACGGCGGGACCGAGCTATGGCTACACCTTC
CASSDTAGPSYGYTF
>TRBJ2-7|-|TRBV4-1|few
TGCGCCAGCAGCCAAGGGACACCTTACGAGCAGTACTTC
CASSQGTPYEQYF
>TRBJ2-7|-|TRBV11-2|-
TGTGCCAGCAGCTGGGGCCGGGACCTCTACGAGCAGTACTTC
CASSWGRDLYEQYF
>TRBJ1-2|-|TRBV27|-
TGTGCCAGCAGTTTGGACGGAAGGAACTATGGCTACACCTTC
CASSLDGRNYGYTF
>TRBJ2-7|-|TRBV28|-
TGTGCCAGCAGCCATGGGGGGACGGCAACCTACGAGCAGTACTTC
CASSHGGTATYEQYF
>TRBJ2-5|TRBD2|TRBV2|-
TGTGCCAGCAGTGCTTATGGAGCGGGAATTCAAGAGACCCAGTACTTC
CASSAYGAGIQETQYF
>TRBJ2-5|TRBD1|TRBV7-9|-
TGTGCCAGCAGCCCACGAACTAGGGACAGGGAGACCCAGTACTTC
CASSPRTRDRETQYF
>TRBJ1-1|-|TRBV19|-
TGTGCCAGTAGTTACCTGGGGACTGAAGCTTTCTTT
CASSYLGTEAFF
>TRBJ1-5|-|TRBV6-6|-
TGTGCCAGCAGCATAACCGTAGGGGGGTTAAATCAGCCCCAGCATTTT
CASSITVGGLNQPQHF
>TRBJ1-5|-|TRBV4-1|-
TGCGCCAGCAGCCAAGAGGCAGATAGCAATCAGCCCCAGCATTTT
CASSQEADSNQPQHF
>TRBJ2-7|TRBD2|TRBV28|-
TGTGCCAGCAGTTTTCTAGCGGGAGACTACGAGCAGTACTTC
CASSFLAGDYEQYF
>TRBJ2-6|-|TRBV30|-
TGTGCCTGGAGGAGCGGTTCTGGGGCCAACGTCCTGACTTTC
CAWRSGSGANVLTF